The 19 T cell receptor beta chains listed next were all sequenced from one sample in a study of regulatory T cells in long-lasting Graves disease. Arm-PCR of CDR3 regions and iRepertoire HTBI primers were the basis on which TCR beta libraries were built. Each CDR3 protein gets one entry after TCRdb re-called the multiplex PCR reads with MiXCR. The sample has approximately 310,000 distinct CDR3 sequences, 15% to 20% seen once. Time point here: newly diagnosed GD, antithyroid drugs for less than 3 months. The authors made the TCR library using RNA they extracted from PBMCs. Sequencing used peripheral blood mononuclear cells (PBMCs), obtained at new diagnosis, from a patient treated with antithyroid drugs. The receptor source for this set is a female donor with Graves disease.

Worth noting for this clonotype: A much bigger clone sits one base away, suggesting this may be a read error. J is TRBJ2-5 and V is TRBV2; tentative D call: TRBD2 (6 bases). The CDR3 has 15 amino acids. Germline lookup yields CDR1 SNHLY and CDR2 FYNNEI. V dropped 5 bases and J dropped 5 bases, with 18 bases sitting between them. CDR3 residues: CASSLAASERETQYF. The CDR3 nucleotides are TGTGCCAGCAGTTTAGCGGCTAGCGAGAGGGAGACCCAGTACTTC.

The V call is TRBV20-1, the J call TRBJ2-2; 9 bases align to TRBD2. This CDR3 contains 15 residues. The trim removed 0 bases at V and 8 bases at J, leaving 7 bases unmatched. Germline CDR1 DFQATT, CDR2 SNEGSKA (reference sequence). This CDR3 reads CSARDSGSIGGELFF. The CDR3 DNA is TGCAGTGCTAGAGATAGCGGGAGTATTGGTGGGGAGCTGTTTTTT.

V usage is TRBV5-1 and J usage is TRBJ1-1, with D unclear. The CDR3 has 13 amino acids. Germline CDR1 is SGHRS and CDR2 is YFSETQ. With 3 bases removed from V and 1 base from J, the gap between germline ends came to 7 bases. The CDR3 bases are TGCGCCAGCAGCTCCTACAGGAACACTGAAGCTTTCTTT. It is translated as CASSSYRNTEAFF.

Many counts were recorded for this clonotype. The genes are TRBV2 and TRBJ1-4; D is undetermined. Germline V gene lookup returns CDR1 SNHLY and CDR2 FYNNEI. This CDR3 has 14 amino acids. V shed 6 bases and J shed 0 bases, with 8 bases lying between them. The CDR3 DNA reads as TGTGCCAGCAGGCCGGTTACAACTAATGAAAAACTGTTTTTT. It specifies CASRPVTTNEKLFF.

This clonotype showed up many times. CDR3 region: CASSFLTDGPQETQYF. The CDR3 DNA is TGTGCCAGCAGTTTTTTAACGGACGGCCCTCAAGAGACCCAGTACTTC. The chain has TRBV28 and TRBJ2-5; D remains ambiguous. The length of the CDR3 is 16 residues. V was clipped by 3 bases and J by 2 bases, with 16 bases between them. Germline V gene data show CDR1 as MDHEN and CDR2 as SYDVKM. Based on the CDR3 plus reference TRBV28 and TRBJ2-5, the full variable domain is DVKVTQSSRYLVKRTGEKVFLECVQDMDHENMFWYRQDPGLGLRLIYFSYDVKMKEKGDIPEGYSVSREKKERFSLILESASTNQTSMYLCASSFLTDGPQETQYFGPGTRLLVL.

This clonotype was counted at least ten times. The V call is TRBV6-1, the J call TRBJ1-5; D ambiguous. Germline CDR1 MNHNS, CDR2 SASEGT. The germline V and J ends were trimmed by 2 bases and 6 bases, with 8 bases remaining between them. This CDR3 spans 13 amino acids. The chain's CDR3 is CASSETRFQPQHF. In nucleotides, the CDR3 is TGTGCCAGCAGTGAAACGCGTTTTCAGCCCCAGCATTTT.

In regard to this clonotype: It is likely a read error: a sequence one base away is far more abundant. This sequence joins TRBV7-9 and TRBJ2-3, with D tentatively TRBD1 (6 bases). The CDR3 contains 15 residues. The germline V gene encodes CDR1 SEHNR and CDR2 FQNEAQ (reference sequence). The CDR3 nucleotides are TGTGCCAGCAGCTCCTCTGGGGGCACACCGGATACGCAGAATTTT. This codes for CASSSSGGTPDTQNF.

This clonotype was seen many times. The chain uses TRBV6-5 and TRBJ2-2, with 9 bases lining up with TRBD1. Germline V gives CDR1 MNHEY, CDR2 SVGAGI. The J segment lost 2 bases and the V segment lost 3 bases, leaving 13 bases of the junction unmatched. The CDR3 has 19 amino acids. CDR3 in amino acids: CASSYSGTGSLYNTGELFF. CDR3 DNA: TGTGCCAGCAGTTATTCCGGGACAGGGTCTCTTTATAACACCGGGGAGCTGTTTTTT.

In this sample, this clonotype turned up many times. The chain couples TRBV19 to TRBJ1-2; D is perhaps TRBD1 (6 bases). V was clipped by 4 bases and J by 4 bases, with 13 bases between them. This CDR3 is 14 amino acids long. CDR1 and CDR2 from the germline V gene are LNHDA and SQIVND (reference sequence). CDR3 nucleotide sequence: TGTGCCAGTAGTAGACACAGGGTTTCCTATGGCTACACCTTC. The encoded protein is CASSRHRVSYGYTF.

Written as DNA, the CDR3 is TGTGCCAGCAGCTCCTACAGGGGAATCTCCTACAATGAGCAGTTCTTC. This gives the protein CASSSYRGISYNEQFF. The gene calls are TRBV11-2 and TRBJ2-1; 7 bases line up with TRBD1. CDR3 size: 16 residues. The germline CDR1 and CDR2 sequences are SGHAT and FQNNGV. V gave up 4 bases and J gave up 0 bases; unmatched junction bases: 6.

At least ten counts were recorded for this clonotype. The gene calls are TRBV12-3 or TRBV12-4 and TRBJ1-1; D uncertain. This CDR3 region has 16 residues. Between the trimmed V and J ends, which lost 5 bases and 3 bases, there was a span of 19 bases. CDR3 sequence (DNA): TGTGCCAGCAGTCCCTCGATCCTTAGGGTAGACACTGAAGCTTTCTTT. It translates to CASSPSILRVDTEAFF.

This clonotype was observed at least ten times. V usage is TRBV10-2 and J usage is TRBJ2-7, with TRBD2 matching 13 bases. Germline trimming cut 0 bases from V and 2 bases from J; bases unmatched to any gene: 10. This CDR3 contains 19 residues. Germline lookup yields CDR1 WSHSY and CDR2 SAAADI. Written as DNA, the CDR3 is TGCGCCAGCAGTGAGTCACTAGCGGGAGGGCGCCTAATCCCCTACGAGCAGTACTTC. Translated, it gives CASSESLAGGRLIPYEQYF.

In its sample, this clonotype was seen a few times. The chain uses TRBV6-1 and TRBJ1-1; 7 bases map to TRBD1. The germline V gene has CDR1 MNHNS and CDR2 SASEGT. The CDR3 has 14 amino acids. V trimming: 6 bases; J trimming: 3 bases; junction bases outside the gene matches: 7. CDR3 DNA sequence: TGTGCCAGCAGGGAACAGGGGTGGGACACTGAAGCTTTCTTT. Translating it yields CASREQGWDTEAFF.

This clonotype was detected ten times or more. The gene calls are TRBV15 and TRBJ2-3, with D hard to call. The length of the CDR3 is 12 residues. The germline V and J ends were trimmed by 8 bases and 3 bases, with 9 bases remaining between them. Germline lookup yields CDR1 LNHNV and CDR2 YYDKDF (reference sequence). The CDR3 is CATGKRTDTQYF. CDR3 bases: TGTGCCACCGGCAAGAGGACAGATACGCAGTATTTT.

This clonotype was found a few times. The chain joins TRBV7-9 to TRBJ2-7; D is tentatively TRBD1 or TRBD2 (6 bases each). CDR1 is SEHNR, CDR2 FQNEAQ, per germline (reference sequence). This CDR3 spans 16 amino acids. Trimming pared 1 base from V and 3 bases from J, leaving 16 bases between. CDR3 sequence (DNA): TGTGCCAGCAGCTTAGAAGGGGGGATGAGAAACTACGAGCAGTACTTC. This gives the protein CASSLEGGMRNYEQYF.

In its sample, this clonotype was seen many times. The J gene is TRBJ2-5, the V gene TRBV12-3 or TRBV12-4, with 7 bases fitting TRBD1. The CDR3 spans 14 residues. Trimming at V came to 6 bases and at J to 1 base, leaving 5 bases not matched to a gene. The CDR3, as DNA: TGTGCCAGCAGCCCAGGGGGTAGCCAAGAGACCCAGTACTTC. It encodes CASSPGGSQETQYF.

This clonotype has a count of ten or more. The chain uses TRBV11-2 and TRBJ2-3; D might be TRBD1 (5 bases). V was pared by 5 bases and J by 0 bases, with 12 bases between. The CDR3 is made up of 15 amino acids. Looked up from germline, CDR1 is SGHAT and CDR2 is FQNNGV. The CDR3 loop reads CASSPRQFSTDTQYF. In DNA form, the CDR3 reads TGTGCCAGCAGCCCCCGACAGTTTAGCACAGATACGCAGTATTTT.

The V call is TRBV12-3 or TRBV12-4, the J call TRBJ1-4; D is unclear. The CDR3 has 13 amino acids. V was trimmed by 6 bases and J by 8 bases, leaving 13 bases between them. The CDR3 loop reads CASRETGPEKLFF. For the CDR3, the DNA is TGTGCCAGCAGAGAAACCGGGCCCGAAAAACTGTTTTTT.

This clonotype was counted at least ten times. V is TRBV20-1 and J is TRBJ1-1, with D uncertain. Trimming took 3 bases from V and 8 from J, leaving 16 bases between them. Germline V gene sequence: CDR1 DFQATT, CDR2 SNEGSKA (reference sequence). The CDR3 consists of 13 residues. CDR3 DNA: TGCAGTGCTAGGACCATTGGGCAAGACGAAGCTTTCTTT. It encodes CSARTIGQDEAFF.